This T cell receptor beta chain was identified in a study of monozygotic twins with inflammatory bowel disease. Study findings and constraints: Among twins, concordant and discordant pairs did not differ in repertoire similarity, possibly from limited power. Lower sharing of clonotypes with other individuals was seen in IBD patients than in healthy twins. This was most marked in patients showing signs of disease activity.

Every TCR library drew on around 3,600 ng of total RNA. Nested amplification of TCRalpha and TCRbeta cDNA involved two PCRs of around 15 and 9 cycles. TCRdb reprocessed the 5' RACE reads and reports one entry per CDR3 protein, with no DNA. This sample's table has fewer than 550,000 distinct CDR3 sequences. There are 13 residues in the CDR3. Germline V gene lookup returns CDR1 MDHEN and CDR2 SYDVKM. Remarks on this clonotype: Its antigen is unknown.

The sequence derives from a human donor with ulcerative colitis or Crohn's disease, or a healthy co-twin of an affected twin (not recorded which). The chain recombines TRBV28 with TRBJ2-7; as DNA is missing, the TRBD2 call by TCRdb cannot be tested. Sequencing was done on a sample of blood. The CDR3 sequence is CASRPSGTTEQYF. The full variable domain, with the rest looked up from reference TRBV28 and TRBJ2-7, is DVKVTQSSRYLVKRTGEKVFLECVQDMDHENMFWYRQDPGLGLRLIYFSYDVKMKEKGDIPEGYSVSREKKERFSLILESASTNQTSMYLCASRPSGTTEQYFGPGTRLTVT.